These T cell receptor beta chains were read from a single sample in a study of blood T cell repertoires in COVID-19. Profiling relied on immunoSEQ multiplex PCR, and the TCRdb table lists in-frame clones only, not all of them. The table records 130,000 to 150,000 clones, roughly 90% of them present only once. Input material: PBMCs or T cells enriched from blood (not recorded which). Source of these receptors: a woman in her twenties or thirties with acute COVID-19. The CDR3 runs from the conserved cysteine through the conserved F or W. A D gene is named only where the DNA matches it firmly. A row's size may be missing; if present it is once, few, many or a size class.

>-|-|TRBV4-2|TRBJ2-5
CASSQERGNQETQYF
>-|-|TRBV27|TRBJ1-5
CASSSRPGVSNQPQHF
>-|-|TRBV6-2/TRBV6-3|TRBJ2-4
CASSPRGQGGGAQYF
>-|-|TRBV6-5|TRBJ1-5
CASSLRGQNQPQHF
>-|once|TRBV18|TRBJ2-2
CASSTKQQGLAGELFF
>TRBD1|once|TRBV28|TRBJ1-4
CASSLDRAATNEKLFF
>TRBD2|-|TRBV29-1|TRBJ2-1
CAGTRLNNEQFF
>-|-|TRBV9|TRBJ2-7
CASSAGLNYEQYF
>-|-|TRBV28|TRBJ1-1
CASSLPGMNTEAFF
>-|-|TRBV7-8|TRBJ2-3
CASTQGWGTDTQYF
>TRBD2|-|TRBV4-1|TRBJ2-1
CASSHPSSGSISYNEQFF
>TRBD1|-|TRBV3-1/TRBV3-2|TRBJ1-1
CAGQGAFF
>-|-|TRBV27|TRBJ2-3
CASSQRDTLTDTQYF
>-|-|TRBV19|TRBJ2-3
CASSISDTQYF
>-|-|TRBV3-1/TRBV3-2|TRBJ1-2
CASSRGSVNYGYTF
>-|-|TRBV30|TRBJ1-2
CAWSILVSGYGYTF
>-|-|TRBV27|TRBJ2-3
CASSLFRQSTDTQYF
>TRBD1|-|TRBV7-2|TRBJ1-5
CASSLGQAQHF
>-|few|TRBV28|TRBJ1-6
CASSPRQTSYNSPLHF
>-|-|TRBV30|TRBJ2-7
CAWSVIYEQYF
>-|-|TRBV30|TRBJ2-4
CAWATGLGNIQYF
>TRBD1|-|TRBV7-8|TRBJ1-2
CASSPGQEPTNYGYTF
>-|-|TRBV5-1|TRBJ2-2
CASSSRGTGELFF
>TRBD1|-|TRBV7-9|TRBJ2-7
CASSLGRSGTGAYEQYF
>TRBD1|once|TRBV10-3|TRBJ1-5
CAISEGTGGDQPQHF
>TRBD1|-|TRBV6-2/TRBV6-3|TRBJ2-1
CASSYMPGRGIDEQFF
>-|once|TRBV4-3|TRBJ2-3
CASSQDARQTYGTQYF
>-|-|TRBV9|TRBJ2-2
CASSVGAGTGELFF
>-|-|TRBV2|TRBJ1-1
CASSPTAEAFF
>-|-|TRBV18|TRBJ1-1
CASSPQTGRNTEAFF
>-|-|TRBV18|TRBJ1-5
CASSTVGDQPQHF
>-|-|TRBV4-3|TRBJ2-3
CASSQSKGFDTQYF
>-|-|TRBV9|TRBJ2-3
CASSAHEKAVASDTQYF
>TRBD1|few|TRBV29-1|TRBJ2-7
CSVSRTGGEQYF
>-|-|TRBV2|TRBJ2-3
CASSDNRGGVDTQYF
>-|-|TRBV29-1|TRBJ1-4
CSVKGAGTPNEKLFF
>TRBD1|once|TRBV4-1|TRBJ1-2
CASSQDDRGYYGYTF
>-|-|TRBV4-1|TRBJ2-1
CASSQIPRDEQFF
>-|-|TRBV9|TRBJ2-6
CASERSGSNVLTF
>TRBD2|-|TRBV28|TRBJ2-5
CASSTYGGAGETQYF
>-|-|TRBV5-5|TRBJ1-4
CASSRDTAATNEKLFF
>-|-|TRBV25-1|TRBJ1-2
CASSYGDGYTF
>-|-|TRBV7-2|TRBJ2-1
CASSLGFSGYNEQFF
>-|-|TRBV5-1|TRBJ1-2
CASSSPIGRGKAGYTF
>-|-|TRBV7-2|TRBJ1-5
CASSLAAGSNQPQHF
>TRBD1|-|TRBV7-2|TRBJ2-7
CASSIGQGIYEQYF
>-|-|TRBV28|TRBJ2-7
CASSLRIQGTYEQYF
>TRBD1|-|TRBV15|TRBJ2-7
CATSRVRQGPYEQYF
>TRBD2|-|TRBV7-3|TRBJ2-1
CASSILPGLALRYNEQFF
>TRBD1|-|TRBV7-9|TRBJ1-1
CASNRQGMTQTEAFF
>TRBD1|-|TRBV11-2|TRBJ1-2
CASSSTGRYGYTF
>-|-|TRBV28|TRBJ1-2
CASSRDRINYGYTF
>TRBD1|-|TRBV29-1|TRBJ1-2
CSVEDLGQGGNYGYTF
>TRBD1|once|TRBV10-3|TRBJ2-2
CAIRGSGQGLAGELFF
>TRBD2|-|TRBV15|TRBJ2-3
CATSRDGAGGPTDTQYF
>-|-|TRBV5-5|TRBJ2-7
CASSLAVLVGGEQYF
>-|-|TRBV6-5|TRBJ1-4
CASSYEAGYMNKLFF
>TRBD2|-|TRBV4-1|TRBJ2-2
CASSQGLLAGVPGELFF
>TRBD2|-|TRBV2|TRBJ2-3
CASSREGAPDTQYF